This is a list of T cell receptor beta chains from one sample in a study of cytomegalovirus exposure and HLA in healthy donors. Here immunoSEQ multiplex PCR was the method, and the copy in TCRdb shows in-frame clones only, minus some. This sample has more than 85,000 clones; about 94% occur once, and the top ten carry almost 0.9%. The source material was PBMCs. These TCRs come from a woman between 18 and 29 years old in good health and CMV-seronegative. Both conserved end residues are part of each CDR3. The D gene is left open where the match is weak. The size of a clone is reported for some rows only, either as once, few or many, or as a class for expanded clones.

j_gene: TRBJ1-4; abundance: -; v_gene: TRBV6-6; d_gene: TRBD1; len: 15; CDR3nt: TGTGCCAGCAGCCGAGGGACAGGGATAAACGAAAAACTGTTTTTT; CDR3aa: CASSRGTGINEKLFF
j_gene: TRBJ1-3; abundance: -; v_gene: TRBV19; d_gene: -; len: 18; CDR3nt: TGTGCCAGTAGTATAGATCTCTTCGGTGGCAGGGCTGGAAACACCATATATTTT; CDR3aa: CASSIDLFGGRAGNTIYF
j_gene: TRBJ2-7; abundance: -; v_gene: TRBV7-9; d_gene: TRBD1; len: 13; CDR3nt: TGTGCCAGCAGCTTAACAGGGGGCAATTATAAGTACTTC; CDR3aa: CASSLTGGNYKYF
j_gene: TRBJ2-3; abundance: -; v_gene: TRBV7-2; d_gene: -; len: 15; CDR3nt: TGTGCCAGCAGCCCCCTCATACTTAGCACAGATACGCAGTATTTT; CDR3aa: CASSPLILSTDTQYF
j_gene: TRBJ2-4; abundance: -; v_gene: TRBV19; d_gene: -; len: 12; CDR3nt: TGTGCCAGTAGTATTGAGGGAGACATTCAGTACTTC; CDR3aa: CASSIEGDIQYF
j_gene: TRBJ2-5; abundance: -; v_gene: TRBV4-2; d_gene: TRBD2; len: 18; CDR3nt: TGTGCCAGCAGCCAAGAAGGGGGACTAGCGCTCAACCAAGAGACCCAGTACTTC; CDR3aa: CASSQEGGLALNQETQYF
j_gene: TRBJ2-5; abundance: -; v_gene: TRBV4-3; d_gene: -; len: 15; CDR3nt: TGCGCCAGCAGCCGTACGGGACTTAATCAGGAGACCCAGTACTTC; CDR3aa: CASSRTGLNQETQYF
j_gene: TRBJ1-2; abundance: -; v_gene: TRBV19; d_gene: -; len: 17; CDR3nt: TGTGCCAGTAGTATGGCCCCCCCGGGGATGGGGGGCTATGGCTACACCTTC; CDR3aa: CASSMAPPGMGGYGYTF
j_gene: TRBJ2-7; abundance: once; v_gene: TRBV19; d_gene: TRBD1; len: 16; CDR3nt: TGTGCCAGTAGTATGGGCCCCCGGGACAGCTCCTACGAGCAGTACTTC; CDR3aa: CASSMGPRDSSYEQYF
j_gene: TRBJ1-3; abundance: -; v_gene: TRBV30; d_gene: -; len: 12; CDR3nt: TGTGCCCTGGGGAGCTCTGGAAACACCATATATTTT; CDR3aa: CALGSSGNTIYF
j_gene: TRBJ2-7; abundance: -; v_gene: TRBV5-1; d_gene: TRBD1; len: 14; CDR3nt: TGCGCCAGCAGCTTAAAGCAGGGGGCGGTCGAGCAGTACTTC; CDR3aa: CASSLKQGAVEQYF
j_gene: TRBJ2-3; abundance: -; v_gene: TRBV5-1; d_gene: -; len: 11; CDR3nt: TGCGCCAGCAGCTCCATGGATACGCAGTATTTT; CDR3aa: CASSSMDTQYF
j_gene: TRBJ2-3; abundance: -; v_gene: TRBV2; d_gene: TRBD2; len: 15; CDR3nt: TGTGCCAGCCTCGGGGGGAGGGCTAGCACAGATACGCAGTATTTT; CDR3aa: CASLGGRASTDTQYF
j_gene: TRBJ1-3; abundance: once; v_gene: TRBV6-6; d_gene: -; len: 14; CDR3nt: TGTGCCAGCAGTAGGGCGGCAGGGGGAAACACCATATATTTT; CDR3aa: CASSRAAGGNTIYF
j_gene: TRBJ1-2; abundance: -; v_gene: TRBV5-1; d_gene: -; len: 16; CDR3nt: TGCGCCAGCAGCTTGAGTTCGGGGGAGGCTAACTATGGCTACACCTTC; CDR3aa: CASSLSSGEANYGYTF
j_gene: TRBJ2-3; abundance: -; v_gene: TRBV7-9; d_gene: -; len: 14; CDR3nt: TGTGCCAGCAGCGGACTCAGATTCACAGATACGCAGTATTTT; CDR3aa: CASSGLRFTDTQYF
j_gene: TRBJ2-7; abundance: -; v_gene: TRBV9; d_gene: TRBD2; len: 13; CDR3nt: TGTGCCAGCAGCGATGGACTAGTCCACGAGCAGTACTTC; CDR3aa: CASSDGLVHEQYF
j_gene: TRBJ2-3; abundance: -; v_gene: TRBV30; d_gene: TRBD1; len: 13; CDR3nt: TGTGCCTGGACGGGACAGGGGCCAGATACGCAGTATTTT; CDR3aa: CAWTGQGPDTQYF
j_gene: TRBJ2-3; abundance: once; v_gene: TRBV7-3; d_gene: TRBD2; len: 17; CDR3nt: TGTGCCAGCAGCTCCCCAACTAGCGGGGGCGACACAGATACGCAGTATTTT; CDR3aa: CASSSPTSGGDTDTQYF
j_gene: TRBJ1-6; abundance: -; v_gene: TRBV5-3; d_gene: TRBD1; len: 19; CDR3nt: TGTGCCAGAAGCTCAACACCAGACCAGGGGGGCTCCTATAATTCACCCCTCCACTTT; CDR3aa: CARSSTPDQGGSYNSPLHF
j_gene: TRBJ1-1; abundance: -; v_gene: TRBV30; d_gene: TRBD1; len: 16; CDR3nt: TGTGCCTGGAGTATGAGGGCAGGGGGTAGGGGAACTGAAGCTTTCTTT; CDR3aa: CAWSMRAGGRGTEAFF
j_gene: TRBJ1-3; abundance: -; v_gene: TRBV9; d_gene: -; len: 16; CDR3nt: TGTGCCAGCAGCGTAGGTCCGACTGACTCTGGAAACACCATATATTTT; CDR3aa: CASSVGPTDSGNTIYF
j_gene: TRBJ2-5; abundance: -; v_gene: TRBV11-3; d_gene: -; len: 16; CDR3nt: TGTGCCAGCAGCTTAGATGGATCTGACTCCGGTGAGACCCAGTACTTC; CDR3aa: CASSLDGSDSGETQYF
j_gene: TRBJ1-1; abundance: once; v_gene: TRBV4-1; d_gene: TRBD1; len: 13; CDR3nt: TGCGCCAGCAGCCAAGGGGGGGACAGGGAAGCTTTCTTT; CDR3aa: CASSQGGDREAFF
j_gene: TRBJ2-1; abundance: few; v_gene: TRBV7-9; d_gene: TRBD2; len: 18; CDR3nt: TGTGCCAGCAGCTTAGCCCAAAGACTAGCGGGAGGCGACAATGAGCAGTTCTTC; CDR3aa: CASSLAQRLAGGDNEQFF
j_gene: TRBJ2-1; abundance: once; v_gene: TRBV2; d_gene: TRBD2; len: 14; CDR3nt: TGTGCCAGCAGACTAGCGGGAGTGTACAATGAGCAGTTCTTC; CDR3aa: CASRLAGVYNEQFF
j_gene: TRBJ2-3; abundance: -; v_gene: TRBV9; d_gene: TRBD2; len: 17; CDR3nt: TGTGCCAGCAGCTTAGGGACTAGCGGGGCCCCAGAAGATACGCAGTATTTT; CDR3aa: CASSLGTSGAPEDTQYF
j_gene: TRBJ2-7; abundance: -; v_gene: TRBV10-1; d_gene: TRBD2; len: 13; CDR3nt: TGCGCCAGCAGTGACGGGACTAGCCGGGCGCAGTACTTC; CDR3aa: CASSDGTSRAQYF
j_gene: TRBJ1-5; abundance: once; v_gene: TRBV6-6; d_gene: -; len: 13; CDR3nt: TGTGCCAGCAGTTGGACAGCTAATCAGCCCCAGCATTTT; CDR3aa: CASSWTANQPQHF
j_gene: TRBJ2-7; abundance: -; v_gene: TRBV19; d_gene: TRBD2; len: 19; CDR3nt: TGTGCCAGTAGTCTGCGGACTAGCGGGAGACTTTATCCCTCCTACGAGCAGTACTTC; CDR3aa: CASSLRTSGRLYPSYEQYF
j_gene: TRBJ1-1; abundance: -; v_gene: TRBV30; d_gene: -; len: 13; CDR3nt: TGTGCCTGGAGAGCTACCGGGATCACTGAAGCTTTCTTT; CDR3aa: CAWRATGITEAFF
j_gene: TRBJ2-2; abundance: -; v_gene: TRBV7-8; d_gene: TRBD2; len: 18; CDR3nt: TGTGCCAGCAGCTTAGCGCTGTCTAGCGGGAGTAGGACCGGGGAGCTGTTTTTT; CDR3aa: CASSLALSSGSRTGELFF
j_gene: TRBJ2-2; abundance: -; v_gene: TRBV11-3; d_gene: -; len: 13; CDR3nt: TGTGCCAGCAGCGCAGTTACCACCGGGGAGCTGTTTTTT; CDR3aa: CASSAVTTGELFF
j_gene: TRBJ2-7; abundance: -; v_gene: TRBV5-1; d_gene: -; len: 15; CDR3nt: TGCGCCAGCAGCCCCTTTCGGGAGTTGGGCTACGAGCAGTACTTC; CDR3aa: CASSPFRELGYEQYF
j_gene: TRBJ1-5; abundance: -; v_gene: TRBV27; d_gene: TRBD1; len: 13; CDR3nt: TGTGCCACGACAGGGGGTGTCGATCAGCCCCAGCATTTT; CDR3aa: CATTGGVDQPQHF
j_gene: TRBJ2-1; abundance: -; v_gene: TRBV12-5; d_gene: -; len: 14; CDR3nt: TGTGCTAGTGGGGGGTGGGGGCCCTACAATGAGCAGTTCTTC; CDR3aa: CASGGWGPYNEQFF
j_gene: TRBJ2-3; abundance: -; v_gene: TRBV11-2; d_gene: -; len: 12; CDR3nt: TGTGCCAGCAGAGAGGGTCCGAATACGCAGTATTTT; CDR3aa: CASREGPNTQYF
j_gene: TRBJ2-5; abundance: once; v_gene: TRBV2; d_gene: TRBD1; len: 15; CDR3nt: TGTGCCAGCAGCTTCCGGGACAGGGGTTCGGAGACCCAGTACTTC; CDR3aa: CASSFRDRGSETQYF
j_gene: TRBJ2-1; abundance: -; v_gene: TRBV7-9; d_gene: -; len: 14; CDR3nt: TGTGCCAGCAGCTTAGTATGGCCGCCAAATGAGCAGTTCTTC; CDR3aa: CASSLVWPPNEQFF
j_gene: TRBJ2-3; abundance: -; v_gene: TRBV4-1; d_gene: -; len: 17; CDR3nt: TGCGCCAGCAGCCAAGGGGGAACGGGAGCGTTCACAGATACGCAGTATTTT; CDR3aa: CASSQGGTGAFTDTQYF
j_gene: TRBJ1-2; abundance: medium-sized; v_gene: TRBV6-1; d_gene: -; len: 13; CDR3nt: TGTGCCAGCAGTGAAACTACAGGGAACGGCTACACCTTC; CDR3aa: CASSETTGNGYTF